This entry lists 15 T cell receptor beta chains sequenced from one sample in a study of control samples from healthy donors and cancer patients. The repertoire was sequenced with immunoSEQ multiplex PCR; TCRdb's copy has only in-frame clones and lacks some. The sample includes approximately 79,000 clones, approximately 89% of them seen just once. What was sequenced was blood. Source of these receptors: a man aged 45-65 years in good health.

The genes are TRBV12-5 and TRBJ2-3; D not resolved. The germline gives CDR1 LGHNT, CDR2 FRNRAP. V shed 1 base and J shed 0 bases, with 8 bases lying between them. There are 15 residues in the CDR3. CDR3 residues: CASGLGVSSTDTQYF. CDR3 DNA: TGTGCTAGTGGTTTGGGGGTTAGCAGCACAGATACGCAGTATTTT.

The gene calls are TRBV9 and TRBJ2-3, with no clear D. The CDR3 has 13 residues. V was pared by 0 bases and J by 6 bases, with 8 bases between. Germline V lookup: CDR1 SGDLS, CDR2 YYNGEE. The CDR3 nucleotides are TGTGCCAGCAGCGTAGCCCCCGACGATACGCAGTATTTT. Its protein is CASSVAPDDTQYF.

V usage is TRBV5-4 and J usage is TRBJ2-7; TRBD2 agrees at 7 bases. Germline V gives CDR1 SGHNT, CDR2 YYREEE (reference sequence). The CDR3 runs 15 residues. Trimming removed 1 base from V and 6 bases from J; junction bases left unmatched: 10. The chain's CDR3 is CASSLSGGSHREQYF. The CDR3, as DNA: TGTGCCAGCAGCTTGTCCGGGGGGAGCCATCGCGAGCAGTACTTC.

This clone appeared a single time. V gene TRBV3-1 (or the pseudogene TRBV3-2) combines with J gene TRBJ1-2; D gene unclear. Trimming stripped 3 bases from V and 3 bases from J, with 5 bases between. CDR1 is LGHDT and CDR2 is YNNKEL in the germline V gene (reference sequence). CDR3 length: 12 amino acids. This CDR3 is CASSQPDYGYTF. CDR3 DNA sequence: TGTGCCAGCAGCCAGCCGGACTATGGCTACACCTTC.

The gene calls are TRBV19 and TRBJ1-1; D gene uncertain. V was cut by 3 bases and J by 3 bases, with 8 bases left in between. Germline values: CDR1 LNHDA, CDR2 SQIVND (reference sequence). This CDR3 has 13 amino acids. The CDR3 loop is CASSMRVDTEAFF. Written as DNA, the CDR3 is TGTGCCAGTAGTATGCGGGTTGACACTGAAGCTTTCTTT.

The gene calls are TRBV6-5 and TRBJ1-1; TRBD1 might be the D (6 bases). This CDR3 is built from 14 residues. V was shortened by 8 bases and J by 3 bases, with 16 bases between the two germline ends. Germline V lookup: CDR1 MNHEY, CDR2 SVGAGI. The CDR3 region has the DNA TGTGCCAGCTCGAAGGTAGGGGGGGACACTGAAGCTTTCTTT. It encodes CASSKVGGDTEAFF.

The chain couples TRBV4-1 to TRBJ2-1; 9 bases align to TRBD2. Germline CDR1 reads MGHRA; CDR2 reads YSYEKL. This CDR3 spans 17 amino acids. V lost 1 base, J lost 0 bases, and 4 bases stayed unmatched. The CDR3 sequence is CASSQGLTSGSYNEQFF. Here the CDR3 DNA reads TGCGCCAGCAGCCAAGGGTTGACTAGCGGCTCCTACAATGAGCAGTTCTTC.

The chain carries TRBV11-2 and TRBJ2-3; 9 nucleotides agree with TRBD1. Germline V gene sequence: CDR1 SGHAT, CDR2 FQNNGV. This CDR3 region has 16 residues. J gave up 2 bases and V 2 bases, and 5 bases lay outside the gene matches. The CDR3 loop is CASSLSGTGYTDTQYF. CDR3 nucleotides: TGTGCCAGCAGCTTATCCGGGACAGGGTACACAGATACGCAGTATTTT.

The chain recombines TRBV2 with TRBJ2-4, with no clear D. Germline V gene data show CDR1 as SNHLY and CDR2 as FYNNEI. Trimming took off 4 bases at V and 9 bases at J, with 10 bases between the two ends. CDR3 length: 12 amino acids. This CDR3 reads CASSVPWGIQYF. CDR3 DNA: TGTGCCAGCAGTGTGCCCTGGGGCATTCAGTACTTC.

V gene TRBV3-1 (or the pseudogene TRBV3-2) combines with J gene TRBJ1-5, with D unclear. The ends were cut back, 1 base at V and 7 bases at J, with 8 bases in the middle. Germline assignment: CDR1 LGHDT and CDR2 YNNKEL (reference sequence). This CDR3 spans 13 amino acids. CDR3 in amino acids: CASSQGEEQPQHF. The CDR3 DNA is TGTGCCAGCAGCCAAGGGGAGGAGCAGCCCCAGCATTTT.

The CDR3 DNA sequence: TGCGCCAGCAGCCTCACTAGCGGGGGCGCCTACGAGCAGTACTTC. Translating gives CASSLTSGGAYEQYF. The chain recombines TRBV5-1 with TRBJ2-7; TRBD2 agrees at 11 bases. V gave up 4 bases and J gave up 2 bases; unmatched junction bases: 5. This CDR3 spans 15 amino acids. Germline V lookup: CDR1 SGHRS, CDR2 YFSETQ.

Details on this clone: A read error may produce the germline difference seen at one junction end. This chain uses TRBV7-7 with TRBJ2-7; D assignment may be TRBD1 or TRBD2 (5 bases each). The CDR3 is 15 amino acids. Per the germline V gene, CDR1 is SSHAT and CDR2 is FNYEAQ (reference sequence). The CDR3 nucleotides are TGTGCTAGCAGCCTGGGACCTCAAAGCTCCTACGAGCAGTACTTC. This translates into CASSLGPQSSYEQYF.

The rearrangement links TRBV4-2 to TRBJ2-1; D is possibly TRBD2 (5 bases). The CDR3 sequence is 18 residues long. The ends were cut back, 0 bases at V and 4 bases at J, with 19 bases in the middle. CDR1 and CDR2 from the germline V gene are LGHNA and YNFKEQ. DNA for the CDR3: TGTGCCAGCAGCCAAGAATGGGTTCGGGATGGGCGGTACAATGAGCAGTTCTTC. Translating gives CASSQEWVRDGRYNEQFF.

The V call is TRBV10-3, the J call TRBJ1-5; 9 bases fit TRBD1. V was clipped by 4 bases and J by 4 bases; unmatched bases: 2. The CDR3 extends over 14 amino acids. The germline gives CDR1 ENHRY, CDR2 SYGVKD. DNA of the CDR3: TGTGCCATCAGTGCGACAGGGGGGAATCAGCCCCAGCATTTT. Translated, it gives CAISATGGNQPQHF.

J is TRBJ1-1 and V is TRBV6-2 or TRBV6-3; D is uncertain. The CDR3 contains 11 residues. The V gene's germline CDR1 is MNHEY and CDR2 SVGEGT. V shed 4 bases and J shed 5 bases, with 5 bases lying between them. CDR3 sequence reads: CASSWGTEAFF. The CDR3 DNA follows: TGTGCCAGCAGTTGGGGTACTGAAGCTTTCTTT.